The subject of this entry is one T cell receptor (beta chain). What it binds is unknown. The time point is: baseline pretreatment blood. Treatment specified: 15 Gy SBRT to primary tumor, nephrectomy 4 weeks later. Assay used: immunoSEQ multiplex PCR; TCRdb lists only in-frame clones, some missing. The sample carries 120,000 to 150,000 clones, over 65% recorded once. This sample is part of a study of radiation and T cells in renal cell carcinoma. General observations from the study: Top tumor clonotypes rose in blood 2 weeks post-radiation, then contracted.

This CDR3 has 15 residues. Germline V gene lookup returns CDR1 SGHNT and CDR2 YYREEE (reference sequence). V was trimmed by 0 bases and J by 0 bases, leaving 10 bases between them. The receptor comes from a woman in her fifties or sixties with renal cell carcinoma. This specimen consisted of blood, obtained from a patient whose treatment included radiotherapy and nephrectomy. V is TRBV5-4 and J is TRBJ2-7; tentatively, D is TRBD1 (5 bases). The CDR3: CASSLELDNSYEQYF. In DNA form, the CDR3 reads TGTGCCAGCAGCTTGGAGCTGGACAACTCCTACGAGCAGTACTTC.